The rows below give T cell receptor beta chains drawn from one sample of a study of blood T cell repertoires in COVID-19. Some clones are missing from TCRdb's copy, which holds only in-frame ones; the method was immunoSEQ multiplex PCR. This sample has around 220,000 clones, with around 85% found just once. Sequencing input: peripheral blood. These receptor sequences come from a human donor in a cohort sampled during active COVID-19. Each CDR3 is given with its conserved first and last residue. The D gene is left open where the match is weak. Size is stated for part of the rows, as once, few or many counts, or as a class when the clone is expanded.

v_gene	j_gene	d_gene	abundance	CDR3aa	CDR3nt
TRBV5-1	TRBJ2-7	.	.	CASSLAARYEQYF	TGCGCCAGCAGCTTGGCGGCTAGGTACGAGCAGTACTTC
TRBV29-1	TRBJ2-7	TRBD2	.	CSVAGTSGYEQYF	TGCAGCGTTGCCGGGACTAGCGGCTACGAGCAGTACTTC
TRBV27	TRBJ1-2	TRBD1	once	CASSLSPRGGANYGYTF	TGTGCCAGCAGTTTATCGCCGCGAGGGGGCGCAAACTATGGCTACACCTTC
TRBV12-3/TRBV12-4	TRBJ1-5	.	.	CASSLYEEPQHF	TGTGCCAGCAGTTTATACGAGGAGCCCCAGCATTTT
TRBV27	TRBJ2-1	.	.	CASSLTDPHYNEQFF	TGTGCCAGCAGCTTGACTGACCCACATTACAATGAGCAGTTCTTC
TRBV7-2	TRBJ2-7	TRBD1	.	CASSSQQGAEQYF	TGTGCCAGCAGCTCCCAACAGGGGGCCGAGCAGTACTTC
TRBV15	TRBJ2-3	.	.	CATSREDFYTDTQYF	TGTGCCACCAGCAGAGAGGACTTTTACACAGATACGCAGTATTTT
TRBV29-1	TRBJ2-7	TRBD1	.	CSAGQGSYEQYF	TGCAGCGCTGGACAGGGCTCCTACGAGCAGTACTTC
TRBV4-3	TRBJ2-2	TRBD1	.	CASSQARGLTGELFF	TGCGCCAGCAGCCAAGCCAGGGGGCTTACCGGGGAGCTGTTTTTT
TRBV6-2/TRBV6-3	TRBJ2-5	TRBD2	.	CASSYPGLAGGPVETQYF	TGTGCCAGCAGTTACCCCGGACTAGCGGGAGGGCCCGTAGAGACCCAGTACTTC
TRBV5-1	TRBJ1-2	TRBD1	few	CASSRDSSFYGYTF	TGCGCCAGCAGCCGGGACAGTAGTTTCTATGGCTACACCTTC
TRBV20-1	TRBJ1-2	.	few	CSALRGTGYTF	TGCAGTGCTTTGCGGGGGACCGGCTACACCTTC
TRBV5-5	TRBJ2-5	.	.	CASSVGQPIETQYF	TGTGCCAGCAGCGTTGGACAGCCCATCGAGACCCAGTACTTC
TRBV12-3/TRBV12-4	TRBJ1-4	TRBD1	few	CASSATQDRSWF	TGTGCCAGCAGTGCGACTCAGGACAGGTCTTGGTTT
TRBV19	TRBJ2-1	TRBD2	.	CASSPSGRYYNEQFF	TGTGCCAGTAGTCCTAGCGGGAGATACTACAATGAGCAGTTCTTC
TRBV18	TRBJ1-1	TRBD1	.	CASSPGDRGLGTEAFF	TGTGCCAGCTCCCCGGGGGACAGGGGGCTCGGCACTGAAGCTTTCTTT